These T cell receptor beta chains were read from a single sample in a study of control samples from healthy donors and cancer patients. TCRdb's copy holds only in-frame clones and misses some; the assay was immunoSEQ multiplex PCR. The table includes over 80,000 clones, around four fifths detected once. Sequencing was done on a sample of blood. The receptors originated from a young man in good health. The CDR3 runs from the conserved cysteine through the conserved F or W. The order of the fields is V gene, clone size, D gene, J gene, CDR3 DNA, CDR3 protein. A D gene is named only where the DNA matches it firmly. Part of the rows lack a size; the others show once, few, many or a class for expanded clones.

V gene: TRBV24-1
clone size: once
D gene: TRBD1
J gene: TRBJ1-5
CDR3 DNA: TGTGCCACCAGTGTTGGGACAGGGCTTATTCCTGGGAATCAGCCCCAGCATTTT
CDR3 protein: CATSVGTGLIPGNQPQHF

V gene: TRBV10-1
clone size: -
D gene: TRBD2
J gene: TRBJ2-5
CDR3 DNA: TGCGCCAGCAGTTTTGCGGGAGCGGAGACCCAGTACTTC
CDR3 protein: CASSFAGAETQYF

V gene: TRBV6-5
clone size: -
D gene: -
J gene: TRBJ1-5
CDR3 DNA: TGTGCCAGCACTAATAGCAATCAGCCCCAGCATTTT
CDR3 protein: CASTNSNQPQHF

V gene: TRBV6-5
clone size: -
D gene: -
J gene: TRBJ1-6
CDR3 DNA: TGTGCCAGCACCCTTGGGGTAAATAATTCACCCCTCCACTTT
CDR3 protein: CASTLGVNNSPLHF

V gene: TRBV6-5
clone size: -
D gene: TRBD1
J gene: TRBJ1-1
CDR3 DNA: TGTGCCAGCAGCCGACAGGGGGTATCGAACACTGAAGCTTTCTTT
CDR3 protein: CASSRQGVSNTEAFF

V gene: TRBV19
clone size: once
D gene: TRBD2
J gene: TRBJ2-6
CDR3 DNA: TGTGCCAGTACAGCGGGGGTCCCTGAATCTGGGGCCAACGTCCTGACTTTC
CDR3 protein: CASTAGVPESGANVLTF

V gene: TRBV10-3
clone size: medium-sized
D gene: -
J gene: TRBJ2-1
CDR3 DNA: TGTGCCATCAGTGAGTCAGGGGGCTCCTACAATGAGCAGTTCTTC
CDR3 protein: CAISESGGSYNEQFF

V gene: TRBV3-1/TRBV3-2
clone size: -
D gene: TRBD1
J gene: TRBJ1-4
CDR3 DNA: TGTGCCAGCAGCCAAGTTTTCGGACAGGGGAACGAAAAACTGTTTTTT
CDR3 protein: CASSQVFGQGNEKLFF

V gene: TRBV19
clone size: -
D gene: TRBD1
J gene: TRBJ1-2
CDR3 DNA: TGTGCCAGTACCCGGGACAGGGCGAGCTATGGCTACACCTTC
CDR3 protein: CASTRDRASYGYTF

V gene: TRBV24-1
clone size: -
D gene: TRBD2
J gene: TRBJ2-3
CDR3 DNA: TGTGCCACCAGTGAGCCTCTAGCGGGGGGAACAGATACGCAGTATTTT
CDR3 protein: CATSEPLAGGTDTQYF

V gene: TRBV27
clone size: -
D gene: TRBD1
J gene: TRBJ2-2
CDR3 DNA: TGTGCCAGCAGTTTCTCACCGGGACAGAGGACCGGGGAGCTGTTTTTT
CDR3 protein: CASSFSPGQRTGELFF

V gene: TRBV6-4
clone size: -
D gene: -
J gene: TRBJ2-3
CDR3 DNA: TGTGCCAGCAGTATTGAGGGGGGCGCACTCGTAGATACGCAGTATTTT
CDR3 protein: CASSIEGGALVDTQYF

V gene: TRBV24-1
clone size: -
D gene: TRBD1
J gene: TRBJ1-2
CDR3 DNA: TGTGCCACCAAGGGGGCAGACCATGGCTACACCTTC
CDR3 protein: CATKGADHGYTF

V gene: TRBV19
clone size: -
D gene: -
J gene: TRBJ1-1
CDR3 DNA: TGTGCCGGATATCCAACAGGGACCGAAGCTTTCTTT
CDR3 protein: CAGYPTGTEAFF

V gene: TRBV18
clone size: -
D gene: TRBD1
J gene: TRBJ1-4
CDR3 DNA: TGTGCCAGCTCACTGGGACAGTGGGATGAAAAACTGTTTTTT
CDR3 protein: CASSLGQWDEKLFF

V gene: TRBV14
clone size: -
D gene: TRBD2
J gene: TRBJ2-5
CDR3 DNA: TGTGCCACCACGCCCGCGGGGGGCCCCGGGACCCAGTACTTC
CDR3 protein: CATTPAGGPGTQYF

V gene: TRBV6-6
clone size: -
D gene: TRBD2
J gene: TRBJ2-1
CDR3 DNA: TGTGCCAGCAGCAGACTAGCGGGGGCCTACAATGAGCAGTTCTTC
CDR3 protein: CASSRLAGAYNEQFF

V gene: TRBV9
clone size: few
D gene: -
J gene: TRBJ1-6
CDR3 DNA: TGTGCCAGCAGCGTAGATGGCAGTTCAAATTCACCCCTCCACTTT
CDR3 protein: CASSVDGSSNSPLHF

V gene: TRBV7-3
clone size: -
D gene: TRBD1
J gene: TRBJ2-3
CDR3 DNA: TGTGCCAGCAGCCCCCGGACAGGGGCAATAGATACGCAGTATTTT
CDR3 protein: CASSPRTGAIDTQYF

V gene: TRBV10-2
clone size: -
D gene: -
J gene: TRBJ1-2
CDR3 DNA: TGCGCCAGCAGTGAAGGGTTTAACTATGGCTACACCTTC
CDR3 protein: CASSEGFNYGYTF

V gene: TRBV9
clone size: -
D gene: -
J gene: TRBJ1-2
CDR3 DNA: TGTGCCAGCAGCTCCAGCGGGGGGCGCCCCTCGGATGGCTACACCTTC
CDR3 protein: CASSSSGGRPSDGYTF

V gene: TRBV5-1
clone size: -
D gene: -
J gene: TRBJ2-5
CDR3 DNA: TGCGCCAGCAGCTTCCGGAGCACCCAAGAGACCCAGTACTTC
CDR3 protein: CASSFRSTQETQYF

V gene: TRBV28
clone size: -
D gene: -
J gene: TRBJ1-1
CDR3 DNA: TGTGCCAGCAGTTCATCCCCCTCGGGGGGCACTGAAGCTTTCTTT
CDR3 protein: CASSSSPSGGTEAFF

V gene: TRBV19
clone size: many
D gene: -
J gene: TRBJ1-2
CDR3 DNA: TGTGCCAGTAGTCCCAGGCATAGAGGCTATGGCTACACCTTC
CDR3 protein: CASSPRHRGYGYTF

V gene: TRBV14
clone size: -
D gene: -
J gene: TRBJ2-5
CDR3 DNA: TGTGCCAGCAGCCAAGCATCGTTGGAAGAGACCCAGTACTTC
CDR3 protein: CASSQASLEETQYF

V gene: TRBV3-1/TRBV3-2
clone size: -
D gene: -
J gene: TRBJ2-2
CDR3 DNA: TGTGCCAGCAGCCACGGGGGGCACACCGGGGAGCTGTTTTTT
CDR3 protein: CASSHGGHTGELFF

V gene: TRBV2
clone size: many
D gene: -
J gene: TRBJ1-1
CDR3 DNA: TGTGCCAGCAGTGAATGGGGCAGGGGAGGGACTGAAGCTTTCTTT
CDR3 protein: CASSEWGRGGTEAFF

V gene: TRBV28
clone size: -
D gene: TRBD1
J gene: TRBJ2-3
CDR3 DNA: TGTGCCAGCAGTTTTTTTGAGGGGGCGGGAGATACGCAGTATTTT
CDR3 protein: CASSFFEGAGDTQYF

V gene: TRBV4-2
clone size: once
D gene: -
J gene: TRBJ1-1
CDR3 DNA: TGTGCCAGCAGCCAAGATAGCCGGAACACTGAAGCTTTCTTT
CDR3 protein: CASSQDSRNTEAFF

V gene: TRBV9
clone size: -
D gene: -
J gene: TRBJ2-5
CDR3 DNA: TGTGCCAGCAGCGGCCAGGGGATGGGGACCCAGTACTTC
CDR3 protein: CASSGQGMGTQYF

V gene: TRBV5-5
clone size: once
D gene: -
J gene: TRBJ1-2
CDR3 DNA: TGTGCCAGCAGCTTGGGAGGGCGAGGCTACACCTTC
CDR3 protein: CASSLGGRGYTF

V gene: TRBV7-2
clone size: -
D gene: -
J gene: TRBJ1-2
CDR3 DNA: TGTGCCAGCAGCCCTAACTTATTACCGGACAGCTTGTTC
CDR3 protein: CASSPNLLPDSLF

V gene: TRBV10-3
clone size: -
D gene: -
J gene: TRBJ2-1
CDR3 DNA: TGTGCCATCAGTGGGACAGACATTGGGTATGAGCAGTTCTTC
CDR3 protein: CAISGTDIGYEQFF

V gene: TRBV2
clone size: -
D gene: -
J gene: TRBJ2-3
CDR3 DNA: TGTGCCAGCAGTGAAGCGCTTCGGGGACCCGATACGCAGTATTTT
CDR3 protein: CASSEALRGPDTQYF

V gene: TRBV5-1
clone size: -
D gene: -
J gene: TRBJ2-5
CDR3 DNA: TGCGCCAGCAGCTGGACGACTAAAGAGACCCAGTACTTC
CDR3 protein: CASSWTTKETQYF

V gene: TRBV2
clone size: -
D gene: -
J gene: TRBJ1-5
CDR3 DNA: TGTGCCAGCAGTGAAGTGCGGGATCAGCCCCAGCATTTT
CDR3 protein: CASSEVRDQPQHF

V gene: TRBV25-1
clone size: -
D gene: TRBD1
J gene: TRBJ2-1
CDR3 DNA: TGTGCCAGCAGTGAATCGGGGGACAGGGGCTCCTACAATGAGCAGTTCTTC
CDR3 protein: CASSESGDRGSYNEQFF

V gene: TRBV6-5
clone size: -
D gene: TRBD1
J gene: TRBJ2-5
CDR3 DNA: TGTGCCAGCAAGAGGGACAGGGGGAAAGGAGAGACCCAGTACTTC
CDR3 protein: CASKRDRGKGETQYF